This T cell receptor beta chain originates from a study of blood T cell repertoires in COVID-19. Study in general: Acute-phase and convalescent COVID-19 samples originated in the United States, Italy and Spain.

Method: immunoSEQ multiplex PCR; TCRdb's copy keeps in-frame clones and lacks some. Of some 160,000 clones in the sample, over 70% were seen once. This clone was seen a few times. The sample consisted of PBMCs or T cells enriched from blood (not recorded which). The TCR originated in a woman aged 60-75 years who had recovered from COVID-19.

The CDR3 loop reads CASSLTQGATEAFF. The CDR3 DNA reads as TGTGCCAGCAGTCTCACCCAGGGGGCAACTGAAGCTTTCTTT. The V call is TRBV27, the J call TRBJ1-1; 8 nucleotides agree with TRBD1. CDR3 size: 14 residues. Germline-derived CDR1 and CDR2 are MNHEY and SMNVEV (reference sequence). The V and J ends lost 5 bases and 5 bases, in that order; junction bases with no gene match: 7.